This TCR beta chain was profiled in a study of somatic mutations in cytotoxic T cells in rheumatoid arthritis. CD4+ and CD8+ cells were isolated by positive magnetic bead selection, with purity checked by flow cytometry. Generated by immunoSEQ multiplex PCR, the TCRdb table keeps only in-frame clones and is missing some. Of approximately 13,000 clones in the sample, just under 80% were seen once. The sequence was obtained from an adult with rheumatoid arthritis. Sequences were obtained from CD8+ T cells sorted from blood.

Here the CDR3 DNA reads TGCAGCGTTGCGGGGCAATTCTCCTACGAGCAGTACTTC. Protein sequence: CSVAGQFSYEQYF. The chain uses TRBV29-1 and TRBJ2-7, with D possibly being TRBD1 or TRBD2 (5 bases each). The germline CDR1 and CDR2 sequences are SQVTM and ANQGSEA. CDR3 size: 13 residues. V lost 4 bases to trimming and J lost 0 bases, with 10 bases between them.